The present T cell receptor (beta chain) was sequenced within a study of T cell repertoires in cytomegalovirus infection. TCRdb recomputed calls from the reads with MiXCR, one row per CDR3 protein. Here the sample spans some 940,000 distinct CDR3 sequences, roughly 30% being singletons. The sample holds a few counts of this clonotype. The antigen remains undetermined. In germline, CDR1 is DFQATT, CDR2 SNEGSKA (reference sequence). This CDR3 is 15 amino acids long. V lost 0 bases and J lost 5; bases outside the gene matches: 9. Study conclusions and caveats: Clonotypes of TCR beta that were HLA-C-restricted and CMV-specific dominated the ex vivo response.

V gene TRBV20-1 combines with J gene TRBJ1-1; 7 nucleotides align to TRBD1. The starting material was cultured CD8+ T cells from PBMCs, obtained from culture after CMV antigen stimulation. The TCR was taken from a human donor in good health (CMV status not recorded). Some clones in this sample may be carry-over from other donors' samples. The CDR3 here is CSARDLWTGATEAFF. Written as DNA, the CDR3 is TGCAGTGCTAGAGACCTCTGGACAGGAGCTACTGAAGCTTTCTTT.